A single sample is the source of the 17 T cell receptor beta chains below, sequenced in a study of OX40 agonist ivuxolimab in advanced cancers. Generated by immunoSEQ multiplex PCR, the TCRdb table keeps only in-frame clones and is missing some. The table lists 90,000 to 100,000 clones, around 85% of them singletons. Sequences were derived from CD4+ or CD8+ T cells sorted from blood, sampled in a trial of the OX40 agonist ivuxolimab. All receptors come from an adult with an advanced solid tumor such as melanoma, head and neck, liver or kidney cancer.

This chain links TRBV5-6 with TRBJ1-4; unclear D gene. Trimming cost V 0 bases and J 5 bases, with 14 bases left between them. CDR1 is SGHDT and CDR2 is YYEEEE in the germline V gene. This CDR3 has 16 amino acids. The CDR3 loop reads CASSLGQTKENEKLFF. The CDR3 nucleotides read TGTGCCAGCAGCTTGGGGCAGACCAAAGAAAATGAAAAACTGTTTTTT.

V usage is TRBV2 and J usage is TRBJ2-3; 9 bases align to TRBD1. The CDR3 sequence is 17 residues long. CDR1 and CDR2 (germline): SNHLY, FYNNEI. Trimming at V came to 3 bases and at J to 3 bases, leaving 10 bases not matched to a gene. CDR3 sequence (DNA): TGTGCCAGCAGTGATACAGGGGGCTCCGAGACAACAGATACGCAGTATTTT. Encoded protein: CASSDTGGSETTDTQYF.

The chain uses TRBV2 and TRBJ1-2; D call uncertain. The CDR3 length is 13 residues. Germline CDR1 and CDR2: SNHLY and FYNNEI. V dropped 3 bases and J dropped 0 bases, with 5 bases sitting between them. In DNA, the CDR3 is TGTGCCAGCAGTGAGCGAGCTAACTATGGCTACACCTTC. It yields the protein CASSERANYGYTF.

This chain joins TRBV10-3 and TRBJ2-7; the match to TRBD2 covers 8 bases. Germline V CDR1 and CDR2: ENHRY, SYGVKD. The J segment lost 0 bases and the V segment lost 10 bases, leaving 11 bases of the junction unmatched. The CDR3 spans 15 residues. The CDR3 sequence: CATSATGTSSYEQYV. The CDR3 DNA reads TGTGCCACATCTGCAACCGGGACTAGCTCCTACGAGCAGTACGTC.

This clone was detected once. The chain joins TRBV30 to TRBJ2-3; D may correspond to TRBD1 or TRBD2 (5 bases each). V lost 1 base and J 4 bases, leaving 12 bases between the germline ends. The germline V gene has CDR1 GTSNPN and CDR2 SVGIG (reference sequence). The CDR3 extends over 14 amino acids. The CDR3 coding sequence is TGTGCCTGGAGTGCATCTGGGACCCCAGATACGCAGTATTTT. Protein sequence: CAWSASGTPDTQYF. Supplemented by reference TRBV30 and TRBJ2-3, the full variable domain reads SQTIHQWPATLVQPVGSPLSLECTVEGTSNPNLYWYRQAAGRGLQLLFYSVGIGQISSEVPQNLSASRPQDRQFILSSKKLLLSDSGFYLCAWSASGTPDTQYFGPGTRLTVL.

The rearrangement uses TRBV15 and TRBJ1-1; D unclear. There are 12 residues in the CDR3. Per the germline V gene, CDR1 is LNHNV and CDR2 is YYDKDF (reference sequence). The V end was cut by 1 base, the J end by 10 bases, with 10 bases between. As DNA, the CDR3 is TGTGCCACCAGCAGAGGGCGGGTCGCAGCTTTCTTT. Translation: CATSRGRVAAFF.

Concerning this clone itself: Other DNA sequences in this sample translate to the same CDR3. This chain uses TRBV19 with TRBJ2-2; 13 bases fit TRBD2. CDR3 length: 17 residues. Trimming at V came to 7 bases and at J to 2 bases, leaving 7 bases not matched to a gene. Germline values: CDR1 LNHDA, CDR2 SQIVND (reference sequence). The CDR3, as DNA: TGTGCCAGTAACACTCCGGGACTAGCGGGAAACACCGGGGAGCTGTTTTTT. This encodes CASNTPGLAGNTGELFF. The full variable domain, completed using reference TRBV19 and TRBJ2-2, is DGGITQSPKYLFRKEGQNVTLSCEQNLNHDAMYWYRQDPGQGLRLIYYSQIVNDFQKGDIAEGYSVSREKKESFPLTVTSAQKNPTAFYLCASNTPGLAGNTGELFFGEGSRLTVL.

The chain employs TRBV19 and TRBJ1-1; no clear D. CDR1 is LNHDA and CDR2 is SQIVND in the germline V gene (reference sequence). The CDR3 contains 13 residues. V was trimmed by 6 bases and J by 4 bases, leaving 12 bases between them. The CDR3 here is CASSLHGSTEAFF. In nucleotides, the CDR3 is TGTGCCAGTAGCCTACATGGTTCCACTGAAGCTTTCTTT.

The chain is built from TRBV11-2 and TRBJ2-7; 7 bases are a match to TRBD2. The CDR3 runs to 17 residues. CDR1 is SGHAT and CDR2 is FQNNGV in the germline V gene. V lost 1 base and J lost 2; bases outside the gene matches: 11. This chain's CDR3 is CASSLGMGGRKPYEQYV. The DNA of the CDR3 is TGTGCCAGCAGCTTAGGGATGGGCGGGAGAAAACCCTACGAGCAGTACGTC.

The V and J genes are TRBV18 and TRBJ2-7; D remains ambiguous. Germline values: CDR1 KGHSH, CDR2 LQKENI. V dropped 6 bases and J dropped 3 bases, with 15 bases sitting between them. The CDR3 length is 14 residues. CDR3 coding DNA: TGTGCCAGCTCGCCCGGACGGCGAAACTACGAGCAGTACTTC. Translation: CASSPGRRNYEQYF.

The chain carries TRBV18 and TRBJ1-4, with 7 bases aligning to TRBD1. This CDR3 spans 14 amino acids. With 5 bases clipped from V and 5 bases from J, the junction kept 5 bases outside the gene matches. The germline gives CDR1 KGHSH, CDR2 LQKENI. The CDR3 loop reads CASSRDSKNEKLFF. CDR3 nucleotides: TGTGCCAGCTCAAGGGACAGCAAAAATGAAAAACTGTTTTTT.

The chain joins TRBV2 to TRBJ1-5, with D possibly being TRBD1 (6 bases). Germline-derived CDR1 and CDR2 are SNHLY and FYNNEI. Trimming took 7 bases from V and 9 from J, leaving 19 bases between them. CDR3 length equals 14 residues. As DNA, the CDR3 is TGTGCCAGCAACTGGGTTTCAGGGGAAGGGCCCCAGCATTTT. This sequence encodes CASNWVSGEGPQHF.

The rearrangement uses TRBV11-3 and TRBJ2-3; D tentatively fits TRBD1 or TRBD2 (6 bases each). V was pared by 5 bases and J by 8 bases, with 17 bases between. The CDR3 spans 14 residues. Germline V gives CDR1 SGHNT, CDR2 YENEEA. The CDR3 is CASSPGEAWGTQYF. DNA of the CDR3: TGTGCCAGCAGCCCAGGGGAGGCTTGGGGTACGCAGTATTTT.

The V gene is TRBV30, the J gene TRBJ2-3; 7 bases are shared with TRBD2. There are 14 residues in the CDR3. J gave up 1 base and V 1 base, and 2 bases lay outside the gene matches. Germline V gives CDR1 GTSNPN, CDR2 SVGIG (reference sequence). The CDR3 DNA reads as TGTGCCTGGAGTGGCACTAGCGGCACAGATACGCAGTATTTT. It codes for CAWSGTSGTDTQYF.

The sample holds one count of this clone. The J gene is TRBJ2-1, the V gene TRBV7-9, with D tentatively TRBD2 (5 bases). Germline loops: CDR1 SEHNR, CDR2 FQNEAQ (reference sequence). V was shortened by 4 bases and J by 9 bases, with 10 bases between the two germline ends. This CDR3 has 12 amino acids. The CDR3 coding sequence is TGTGCCAGCAGCTCGCGGACTTTTGAGCAGTTCTTC. It codes for CASSSRTFEQFF.

This clone was recorded only once. This chain links TRBV7-8 with TRBJ1-4, with D hard to call. This CDR3 has 17 residues. In germline, CDR1 is SGHVS, CDR2 FQNEAQ. The V and J ends lost 4 bases and 6 bases respectively, with 21 bases between them. CDR3 sequence reads: CASSSGVEREAHEKLFF. The CDR3 DNA follows: TGTGCCAGCAGCTCGGGAGTGGAGCGGGAGGCGCATGAAAAACTGTTTTTT.

The rearrangement uses TRBV2 and TRBJ2-4, with a tentative D call TRBD1 (5 bases). In germline, CDR1 is SNHLY, CDR2 FYNNEI. This CDR3 is 16 amino acids long. Trimming stripped 6 bases from V and 1 base from J, with 16 bases between. The CDR3 bases are TGTGCCAGCAGCGTGGGGCAGGGCTTTGCCAAAAACATTCAGTACTTC. Translating it yields CASSVGQGFAKNIQYF.